This T cell receptor beta chain appears in the sequencing data of a study of human T cells and chemical hapten exposure. At least ten counts were recorded for this clonotype. As to time point: patch test 1, 2 weeks after DPC sensitization. Documented treatment: therapeutic diphenylcyclopropenone sensitization with weekly scalp DPC. TCRdb re-called the RACE reads with MiXCR, one entry per CDR3 protein. The sample comprises about 57,000 distinct CDR3 sequences, approximately 9.3% of which are singletons, and roughly 15% rests with the top ten. After removal of 6 bases from V and 4 bases from J, the junction contained 7 bases not matched to a gene. From germline, CDR1 is MDHEN and CDR2 SYDVKM. The CDR3 totals 14 residues.

The starting material was whole blood, obtained in connection with sensitization to the hapten diphenylcyclopropenone (DPC). The chain carries TRBV28 and TRBJ1-2; 8 positions agree with TRBD1. The TCR originated in a woman between 40 and 55 years old with alopecia areata. Some clones in this sample may be carry-over from other donors' samples. CDR3 sequence (DNA): TGTGCCAGCAGAGACAGGGGAGGGCTCTATGGCTACACCTTC. Its translation: CASRDRGGLYGYTF.